These 20 T cell receptor beta chains were sequenced from one sample in a study of OX40 agonist ivuxolimab in advanced cancers. Sequencing was performed with immunoSEQ multiplex PCR; in TCRdb, only in-frame clones are kept and a portion is missing. This table has 35,000 to 40,000 clones, roughly 80% appearing once. Sequencing used CD4+ or CD8+ T cells sorted from blood, obtained in a trial of the OX40 agonist ivuxolimab. The receptors originated from an adult with an advanced solid tumor such as melanoma, head and neck, liver or kidney cancer.

The chain uses TRBV6-1 and TRBJ1-1; TRBD1 matches 10 bases. CDR1 is MNHNS and CDR2 is SASEGT in the germline V gene. Trimming removed 6 bases from V and 10 bases from J; junction bases left unmatched: 5. The CDR3 is 12 residues long. The CDR3 loop is CASRRGQGGAFF. CDR3 nucleotides: TGTGCCAGCAGACGCGGACAGGGGGGAGCTTTCTTT.

This chain uses TRBV4-1 with TRBJ1-2; 7 nucleotides agree with TRBD1. The length of the CDR3 is 15 residues. After removal of 0 bases from V and 8 bases from J, the junction contained 9 bases not matched to a gene. Germline V lookup: CDR1 MGHRA, CDR2 YSYEKL. CDR3 protein: CASSQDSLGGSGYTF. Here the CDR3 DNA reads TGCGCCAGCAGCCAAGATTCTCTAGGGGGCTCGGGCTACACCTTC.

The chain recombines TRBV10-3 with TRBJ1-1, with D tentatively TRBD1 (5 bases). The CDR3 sequence is 14 residues long. Trimming cost V 7 bases and J 1 base, with 13 bases left between them. From germline, CDR1 is ENHRY and CDR2 SYGVKD. CDR3 residues: CAIKGPGRNTEAFF. The CDR3 DNA follows: TGTGCCATCAAAGGGCCAGGGAGGAACACTGAAGCTTTCTTT.

V usage is TRBV19 and J usage is TRBJ2-3; 7 bases are a match to TRBD1. CDR3 length: 14 residues. V lost 10 bases, J lost 2 bases, and 9 bases stayed unmatched. Per germline, CDR1 LNHDA and CDR2 SQIVND (reference sequence). The CDR3 loop reads CATRRTGFTDTQYF. CDR3 DNA sequence: TGTGCCACACGACGGACAGGATTCACAGATACGCAGTATTTT.

The chain is built from TRBV6-6 and TRBJ1-5; no clear D gene. The CDR3 runs 12 residues. CDR1 and CDR2 (germline): MNHNY, SVGAGI (reference sequence). The V end lost 6 bases, the J end lost 1 base, and 4 bases lay between the germline ends. The CDR3 reads CASRKSNQPQHF. CDR3 in DNA: TGTGCCAGCAGGAAAAGCAATCAGCCCCAGCATTTT.

This rearrangement joins TRBV7-2 to TRBJ1-6; no firm D call. The V gene lost 5 bases and the J gene lost 8 bases, with 7 bases spanning the gap. The CDR3 consists of 12 residues. The germline V gene has CDR1 SGHTA and CDR2 FQGNSA. The CDR3 DNA sequence: TGTGCCAGCAGCATGGGCCATTCACCCCTCCACTTT. It codes for CASSMGHSPLHF.

The chain employs TRBV10-3 and TRBJ1-5; a possible D gene is TRBD1 (5 bases). Trimming cost V 7 bases and J 4 bases, with 14 bases left between them. This CDR3 spans 14 amino acids. Germline loops: CDR1 ENHRY, CDR2 SYGVKD. The CDR3, as DNA: TGTGCCATCAACGCCGGGGGTCCAAATCAGCCCCAGCATTTT. Its translation: CAINAGGPNQPQHF.

The chain joins TRBV5-5 to TRBJ2-5, with TRBD1 matching 10 bases. This CDR3 contains 15 residues. The germline V gene encodes CDR1 SGHKS and CDR2 YYEKEE (reference sequence). Losses at the gene ends were 7 bases for V and 5 bases for J; bases not matched to a gene: 11. The CDR3 here is CASGITGQGPETQYF. The CDR3 DNA follows: TGTGCCAGCGGAATTACGGGACAGGGGCCGGAGACCCAGTACTTC.

This clone appeared a single time. The V call is TRBV7-9, the J call TRBJ1-4; D remains ambiguous. Trimming stripped 4 bases from V and 4 bases from J, with 13 bases between. The V gene's germline CDR1 is SEHNR and CDR2 FQNEAQ (reference sequence). The CDR3 runs to 15 residues. The DNA of the CDR3 is TGTGCCAGCAGCTACGGGTGGAGTCGTAATGAAAAACTGTTTTTT. It specifies CASSYGWSRNEKLFF.

The chain employs TRBV6-5 and TRBJ2-5; 11 bases line up with TRBD2. CDR1 and CDR2 from the germline V gene are MNHEY and SVGAGI. The V gene end was trimmed by 2 bases and the J gene end by 4 bases; junction bases not matched to a gene: 3. The CDR3 length is 15 residues. CDR3: CASSYHSGRVETQYF. CDR3 coding DNA: TGTGCCAGCAGTTACCATAGCGGGAGGGTAGAGACCCAGTACTTC.

The chain is built from TRBV7-3 and TRBJ2-1, with D unresolved. Trimming removed 4 bases at V and 6 bases at J, with 10 bases between. CDR3 length: 13 residues. Germline loops: CDR1 SGHTA, CDR2 FQGTGA. The CDR3 DNA reads as TGTGCCAGCAGCTCAGGCGTTGTCAATGAGCAGTTCTTC. Translated: CASSSGVVNEQFF.

The chain uses TRBV30 and TRBJ2-5; 7 bases map to TRBD2. Unmatched junction bases numbered 7, after V lost 2 bases and J lost 4 bases. The CDR3 spans 14 residues. Germline values: CDR1 GTSNPN, CDR2 SVGIG (reference sequence). The CDR3 protein is CAWSPPPGGETQYF. For the CDR3, the DNA is TGTGCCTGGAGTCCACCTCCGGGGGGAGAGACCCAGTACTTC.

Remarks on this clone: With a much larger clone just one base away, this may be a read error. V and J are TRBV7-3 and TRBJ2-7; possibly TRBD2 for D (7 bases). The CDR3 loop spans 16 amino acids. With 3 bases removed from V and 2 bases from J, the gap between germline ends came to 17 bases. The germline gives CDR1 SGHTA, CDR2 FQGTGA. The CDR3 DNA is TGTGCCAGCAGCTTGGGTCGGGGCGGGGGCACCTACGAGCAGTACTTC. Amino acid sequence: CASSLGRGGGTYEQYF.

The chain employs TRBV19 and TRBJ2-5, with D possibly being TRBD1 or TRBD2 (5 bases each). In germline, CDR1 is LNHDA, CDR2 SQIVND (reference sequence). The CDR3 has 13 amino acids. V gave up 6 bases and J gave up 2 bases, with 10 bases separating them. The CDR3 region is CASRMRGQETQYF. For the CDR3, the DNA is TGTGCCAGTAGAATGAGGGGTCAAGAGACCCAGTACTTC.

The J gene is TRBJ2-1, the V gene TRBV10-1, with a weak D call TRBD1 (6 bases). Germline CDR1 reads WNHNN; CDR2 reads SYGVQD (reference sequence). This CDR3 is 16 amino acids long. V was clipped by 3 bases and J by 3 bases, with 15 bases between them. The CDR3 bases are TGCGCCAGCAGTGACCGTTGGACAGTCTACTACAATGAGCAGTTCTTC. Its protein product is CASSDRWTVYYNEQFF.

CDR3 nucleotides: TGTGCCAGCTCACGGCAGAAGTCCAACTCCTACAATGAGCAGTTCTTC. Amino acid sequence: CASSRQKSNSYNEQFF. V and J are TRBV18 and TRBJ2-1; D unresolved. There are 16 residues in the CDR3. Germline CDR1 is KGHSH and CDR2 is LQKENI. V was clipped by 4 bases and J by 0 bases, with 13 bases between them.

This clone was observed a few times. Other DNA sequences within the sample encode an identical CDR3. The gene calls are TRBV28 and TRBJ1-2; D perhaps matches TRBD1 (6 bases). CDR1 and CDR2 (germline): MDHEN, SYDVKM. The length of the CDR3 is 13 residues. The germline V and J ends were trimmed by 6 bases and 2 bases, with 10 bases remaining between them. This CDR3 is CASREGGNYGYTF. The CDR3 DNA reads TGTGCCAGCAGGGAAGGGGGGAACTATGGCTACACCTTC.

The rearrangement joins TRBV7-6 to TRBJ2-1, with TRBD1 identical over 7 bases. In germline, CDR1 is SGHVS, CDR2 FNYEAQ. Trimming cost V 2 bases and J 4 bases; bases outside gene matches: 5. The CDR3 is 15 residues long. The CDR3 DNA sequence: TGTGCCAGCAGCTTAAGGGACAGCCTGTACAATGAGCAGTTCTTC. Translating it yields CASSLRDSLYNEQFF.

The rearrangement links TRBV29-1 to TRBJ1-2; maybe TRBD1 (5 bases). V was trimmed by 3 bases and J by 4 bases, leaving 15 bases between them. Germline V gene data show CDR1 as SQVTM and CDR2 as ANQGSEA. CDR3 length equals 14 residues. The CDR3 spells CSVDRAPTPYGYTF. The CDR3 nucleotides read TGCAGCGTTGACAGGGCCCCAACCCCCTATGGCTACACCTTC.

V and J are TRBV13 and TRBJ2-2, with D possibly TRBD1 on 5 matching bases. The CDR3 totals 16 residues. The V end lost 2 bases, the J end lost 1 base, and 11 bases lay between the germline ends. CDR1 is PRHDT and CDR2 is FYEKMQ in the germline V gene (reference sequence). The DNA of the CDR3 is TGTGCCAGCAGCTTAATGGTGACAGAGAACACCGGGGAGCTGTTTTTT. The encoded protein is CASSLMVTENTGELFF.